Below, 12 T cell receptor beta chains from the same sample are listed, as sequenced in a study of memory CD8 T cells in hepatitis C reinfection. Time point meaning: pre-reinfection, 55 to 20 weeks before reinfection detection. TCR sequencing was done directly ex vivo on sorted cells, without expansion in vitro. Repertoires were generated with immunoSEQ multiplex PCR, while TCRdb's copy carries only in-frame clones and drops some. The repertoire holds over 45,000 clones, with roughly 90% as singletons. The sequenced material came from naive CD8+ T cells sorted from blood. The receptors stem from a man between 18 and 29 years old with hepatitis C virus infection.

The chain uses TRBV5-1 and TRBJ2-1; 13 positions match TRBD2. The J segment lost 2 bases and the V segment lost 2 bases, leaving 7 bases of the junction unmatched. The CDR3 totals 18 residues. Germline CDR1 and CDR2: SGHRS and YFSETQ. CDR3 residues: CASSFRLAGGWTYNEQFF. The CDR3 bases are TGCGCCAGCAGCTTTAGACTAGCGGGAGGCTGGACCTACAATGAGCAGTTCTTC.

The V gene is TRBV19, the J gene TRBJ2-5, with 7 bases fitting TRBD1. CDR3 length: 13 amino acids. Germline loops: CDR1 LNHDA, CDR2 SQIVND (reference sequence). V was clipped by 3 bases and J by 4 bases; unmatched bases: 2. The CDR3 spells CASSMRGRETQYF. For the CDR3, the DNA is TGTGCCAGTAGTATGAGGGGGCGAGAGACCCAGTACTTC.

The V call is TRBV28, the J call TRBJ1-1; maybe TRBD1 (5 bases). This CDR3 is 14 amino acids long. Trimming took 6 bases from V and 3 from J, leaving 14 bases between them. Germline V lookup: CDR1 MDHEN, CDR2 SYDVKM. CDR3 bases: TGTGCCAGCAGCCCTTGGGGGGGAGACACTGAAGCTTTCTTT. Translated, it gives CASSPWGGDTEAFF.

The chain links TRBV21-1 to TRBJ2-5; the table assigns TRBD2, which was not confirmed against the DNA. TRBV21-1 is a listed pseudogene. The CDR3 totals 14 residues. The CDR3 region is CASRSPGGKETQYF. DNA of the CDR3: TGTGCCAGCAGAAGCCCGGGGGGGAAAGAGACCCAGTACTTC.

The CDR3 sequence: CASSPQGLVEQYV. CDR3 DNA sequence: TGTGCCAGCAGCCCGCAGGGTTTGGTCGAGCAGTACGTC. The chain carries TRBV7-2 and TRBJ2-7; D perhaps matches TRBD1 (5 bases). Trimming pared 5 bases from V and 6 bases from J, leaving 14 bases between. This CDR3 spans 13 amino acids. The germline CDR1 and CDR2 sequences are SGHTA and FQGNSA.

The rearrangement uses TRBV6-6 and TRBJ2-7; possible D gene TRBD1, 6 bases. Germline V gives CDR1 MNHNY, CDR2 SVGAGI (reference sequence). Trimming cost V 2 bases and J 7 bases, with 15 bases left between them. There are 14 residues in the CDR3. The CDR3 bases are TGTGCCAGCAGTTACGGGACACCCTTTGAGGAGCAGTACTTC. This codes for CASSYGTPFEEQYF.

This chain connects TRBV5-1 to TRBJ2-5; TRBD1 agrees at 10 bases. The germline V gene has CDR1 SGHRS and CDR2 YFSETQ. Losses at the gene ends were 2 bases for V and 5 bases for J; bases not matched to a gene: 6. CDR3 length: 15 amino acids. CDR3 residues: CASSLEGQGLETQYF. The DNA of the CDR3 is TGCGCCAGCAGCTTAGAGGGACAGGGGTTGGAGACCCAGTACTTC.

The J gene is TRBJ1-2, the V gene TRBV5-4; D may be TRBD1 (6 bases). Per the germline V gene, CDR1 is SGHNT and CDR2 is YYREEE (reference sequence). The V end was cut by 0 bases, the J end by 2 bases, with 8 bases between. The length of the CDR3 is 14 residues. CDR3 amino acids: CASSLAGTNYGYTF. The CDR3 bases are TGTGCCAGCAGCTTGGCAGGGACAAACTATGGCTACACCTTC.

The V call is TRBV27, the J call TRBJ2-3, with D unresolved. This CDR3 has 13 residues. Trimming pared 3 bases from V and 0 bases from J, leaving 4 bases between. In germline, CDR1 is MNHEY, CDR2 SMNVEV (reference sequence). In DNA form, the CDR3 reads TGTGCCAGCAGTTTCTTTAGCACAGATACGCAGTATTTT. Residues: CASSFFSTDTQYF.

This chain links TRBV13 with TRBJ1-1; 10 bases fit TRBD1. This CDR3 is built from 15 residues. Germline CDR1 reads PRHDT; CDR2 reads FYEKMQ (reference sequence). Unmatched junction bases numbered 5, after V lost 3 bases and J lost 4 bases. The DNA for the CDR3 is TGTGCCAGCAGCTTCGGGACAGGGGAAGGCACTGAAGCTTTCTTT. Translating gives CASSFGTGEGTEAFF.

This chain connects TRBV7-6 to TRBJ2-2, with TRBD2 matching 7 bases. The CDR3 length is 18 residues. Germline-derived CDR1 and CDR2 are SGHVS and FNYEAQ. Trimming removed 1 base from V and 2 bases from J; junction bases left unmatched: 10. The CDR3 coding sequence is TGTGCCAGCAGCTTAGGGAGGGCTAGCGGAACTAACACCGGGGAGCTGTTTTTT. Its protein is CASSLGRASGTNTGELFF.

V and J are TRBV4-3 and TRBJ2-1, with a weak D call TRBD2 (6 bases). The CDR3 sequence is 13 residues long. From germline, CDR1 is LGHNA and CDR2 YSLEER. Trimming removed 1 base from V and 8 bases from J, with 9 bases in between. DNA for the CDR3: TGCGCCAGCAGCCAAGGGCGGGGCCATGAGCAGTTCTTC. Translation: CASSQGRGHEQFF.